One and the same sample provided the 10 T cell receptor beta chains below, sequenced in a study of T cell responses to AZD1222 COVID-19 vaccine. Produced via immunoSEQ multiplex PCR; TCRdb's table is partial and in-frame only. The sample lists 100,000 to 120,000 clones, 88% occurring once. The material sequenced was peripheral blood, taken on day 0 of AZD1222 vaccination. These TCRs come from an adult in good health.

V usage is TRBV4-1 and J usage is TRBJ2-1, with TRBD2 identical over 8 bases. After removal of 0 bases from V and 12 bases from J, the junction contained 13 bases not matched to a gene. CDR1 and CDR2 (germline): MGHRA, YSYEKL. The CDR3 contains 16 residues. CDR3 sequence: CASSQDESGSSIGQFF. The CDR3 nucleotides are TGCGCCAGCAGCCAAGATGAAAGCGGGAGTTCGATTGGGCAGTTCTTC.

The V gene is TRBV9, the J gene TRBJ2-1; D assignment may be TRBD1 or TRBD2 (5 bases each). Deletions cut 0 bases from V and 6 bases from J, with 13 bases between. CDR1 is SGDLS, CDR2 YYNGEE, per germline. This CDR3 is 15 amino acids long. The CDR3 here is CASSVDAGTGNEQFF. The CDR3 nucleotides are TGTGCCAGCAGCGTAGACGCAGGGACCGGCAATGAGCAGTTCTTC.

The genes are TRBV18 and TRBJ1-4; 7 bases map to TRBD1. Germline trimming cut 2 bases from V and 8 bases from J; bases unmatched to any gene: 8. From germline, CDR1 is KGHSH and CDR2 LQKENI. The CDR3 runs 15 residues. This chain's CDR3 is CASSPGTGAPEKLFF. DNA for the CDR3: TGTGCCAGCTCACCAGGCACAGGGGCGCCGGAAAAACTGTTTTTT.

This sequence joins TRBV6-5 and TRBJ2-3, with D tentatively TRBD1 (5 bases). CDR3 length equals 13 residues. The germline CDR1 and CDR2 sequences are MNHEY and SVGAGI. The V gene lost 8 bases and the J gene lost 3 bases, with 12 bases spanning the gap. CDR3: CASGAGWTDTQYF. CDR3 nucleotide sequence: TGTGCCAGCGGGGCAGGGTGGACAGATACGCAGTATTTT.

V gene TRBV20-1 combines with J gene TRBJ2-1; D remains unclear. Germline CDR1 and CDR2: DFQATT and SNEGSKA (reference sequence). This CDR3 is built from 10 residues. Trimming shortened V by 0 bases and J by 6 bases, and 0 bases separated the two germline ends. The CDR3 loop reads CSARDNEQFF. The CDR3 DNA reads as TGCAGTGCTAGAGACAATGAGCAGTTCTTC.

V is TRBV5-1 and J is TRBJ2-1; TRBD2 matches 7 bases. The CDR3 length is 15 residues. Per the germline V gene, CDR1 is SGHRS and CDR2 is YFSETQ. Unmatched junction bases numbered 7, after V lost 5 bases and J lost 2 bases. CDR3: CASRPASGTYNEQFF. For the CDR3, the DNA is TGCGCCAGCAGACCTGCTAGCGGCACCTACAATGAGCAGTTCTTC.

This clone showed up just once. The chain links TRBV3-1 (or the pseudogene TRBV3-2) to TRBJ1-4; D call uncertain. CDR1 LGHDT and CDR2 YNNKEL come from the germline V gene (reference sequence). This CDR3 region has 15 residues. The germline V and J ends were trimmed by 2 bases and 5 bases, with 12 bases remaining between them. DNA of the CDR3: TGTGCCAGCAGCCAACGGGATGGGAAAAATGAAAAACTGTTTTTT. Translated, it gives CASSQRDGKNEKLFF.

The chain joins TRBV29-1 to TRBJ1-2, with D maybe TRBD1 (6 bases). V shed 6 bases and J shed 5 bases, with 22 bases lying between them. The germline gives CDR1 SQVTM, CDR2 ANQGSEA. The CDR3 is made up of 15 amino acids. In DNA form, the CDR3 reads TGCAGCGTCATATATACAGGGCCAACAGGGTATGGCTACACCTTC. It specifies CSVIYTGPTGYGYTF.

V is TRBV18 and J is TRBJ1-1; 7 nucleotides align to TRBD1. This CDR3 comprises 14 residues. Germline V gives CDR1 KGHSH, CDR2 LQKENI. V shed 4 bases and J 4 bases; nucleotides not matched to a gene: 6. CDR3 amino acids: CASSRIQGSTEAFF. The DNA of the CDR3 is TGTGCCAGCTCACGAATACAGGGGAGCACTGAAGCTTTCTTT.

In its sample, this clone was seen a few times. At the DNA level, this CDR3 is encoded by other sequences in the same sample as well. The V and J genes are TRBV5-4 and TRBJ2-2; D uncertain. V was cut by 0 bases and J by 5 bases, with 14 bases left in between. Looked up from germline, CDR1 is SGHNT and CDR2 is YYREEE (reference sequence). CDR3 length: 16 residues. The CDR3 bases are TGTGCCAGCAGCTTGGACCCCTCGGATCGTACCGGGGAGCTGTTTTTT. It yields the protein CASSLDPSDRTGELFF. The complete variable domain, with remaining parts taken from reference TRBV5-4 and TRBJ2-2, reads ETGVTQSPTHLIKTRGQQVTLRCSSQSGHNTVSWYQQALGQGPQFIFQYYREEENGRGNFPPRFSGLQFPNYSSELNVNALELDDSALYLCASSLDPSDRTGELFFGEGSRLTVL.